Listed below are T cell receptor beta chains from one sample, sequenced in a study of response to subunit inactivated influenza vaccine. MiXCR, run by TCRdb on the RT-PCR reads, gives a single entry per CDR3 protein. The sample includes 450,000 to 550,000 distinct CDR3 sequences, 25% of them seen just once. Specimen: CD4+ T cells sorted from PBMCs, collected 5 days after vaccination. Receptors were obtained from a middle-aged man who received an inactivated influenza vaccine. The CDR3 runs from the conserved cysteine through the conserved F or W. The D gene is left open where the match is weak. Size values are once, few and many counts, or a class for expanded clones, and some rows have none.

CDR3: CASSQTSIEQFF
DNA: TGTGCCAGCAGCCAGACTAGCATTGAGCAGTTCTTC
D: TRBD2
V: TRBV3-1
length: 12
J: TRBJ2-1
size: few

CDR3: CASSLVAGELNEQFF
DNA: TGCGCCAGCAGCTTGGTTGCGGGGGAATTAAATGAGCAGTTCTTC
D: TRBD2
V: TRBV5-1
length: 15
J: TRBJ2-1
size: NA

CDR3: CASRATGGTYEQYF
DNA: TGTGCCAGCAGAGCGACCGGGGGAACCTACGAGCAGTACTTC
D: NA
V: TRBV7-9
length: 14
J: TRBJ2-7
size: few

CDR3: CASRLAGVGEQFF
DNA: TGTGCCAGCAGGTTAGCGGGGGTTGGTGAGCAGTTCTTC
D: TRBD2
V: TRBV12-3/TRBV12-4
length: 13
J: TRBJ2-1
size: few

CDR3: CASSPGPRITEQFF
DNA: TGTGCCAGCAGCCCGGGACCGCGGATTACAGAGCAGTTCTTC
D: NA
V: TRBV7-3
length: 14
J: TRBJ2-1
size: few

CDR3: CASSSKAGGPETQYF
DNA: TGTGCCAGCAGTTCTAAAGCGGGGGGGCCAGAGACCCAGTACTTC
D: TRBD2
V: TRBV6-5
length: 15
J: TRBJ2-5
size: few

CDR3: CASSFTGLNIQYF
DNA: TGTGCCAGCAGTTTTACGGGCCTGAACATTCAGTACTTC
D: NA
V: TRBV12-3/TRBV12-4
length: 13
J: TRBJ2-4
size: NA

CDR3: CASSLAISGRSDTQYF
DNA: TGTGCCAGCAGCTTAGCTATTAGCGGGAGGTCAGATACGCAGTATTTT
D: TRBD2
V: TRBV7-6
length: 16
J: TRBJ2-3
size: NA

CDR3: CASSFSAGMNTEAFF
DNA: TGTGCCAGCAGCTTCTCGGCGGGAATGAACACTGAAGCTTTCTTT
D: NA
V: TRBV5-4
length: 15
J: TRBJ1-1
size: NA

CDR3: CSARDRASAPDTQYF
DNA: TGCAGTGCTAGAGATCGAGCTAGCGCCCCAGATACGCAGTATTTT
D: NA
V: TRBV20-1
length: 15
J: TRBJ2-3
size: few

CDR3: CASSVNRFTDTQYF
DNA: TGCGCCAGCAGTGTAAACAGATTCACAGATACGCAGTATTTT
D: NA
V: TRBV10-1
length: 14
J: TRBJ2-3
size: few

CDR3: CASTRGYNEQFF
DNA: TGTGCCAGCACCCGTGGGTACAATGAGCAGTTCTTC
D: NA
V: TRBV7-2
length: 12
J: TRBJ2-1
size: many

CDR3: CASTPAWNTEAFF
DNA: TGTGCCAGCACCCCGGCATGGAACACTGAAGCTTTCTTT
D: NA
V: TRBV12-3/TRBV12-4
length: 13
J: TRBJ1-1
size: NA

CDR3: CASSRSGTSGAGSMETQYF
DNA: TGTGCCAGCAGCCGCTCCGGGACTAGCGGGGCCGGGAGTATGGAGACCCAGTACTTC
D: TRBD2
V: TRBV7-8
length: 19
J: TRBJ2-5
size: few

CDR3: CASGPKSGSYNEQFF
DNA: TGTGCCAGCGGCCCTAAAAGCGGCTCCTACAATGAGCAGTTCTTC
D: NA
V: TRBV7-2
length: 15
J: TRBJ2-1
size: NA

CDR3: CSARLGQMNTEAFF
DNA: TGCAGTGCTAGGCTGGGACAGATGAACACTGAAGCTTTCTTT
D: TRBD1
V: TRBV20-1
length: 14
J: TRBJ1-1
size: NA

CDR3: CASSQDFRGPDTQYF
DNA: TGTGCCAGCAGCCAAGATTTCCGGGGTCCAGATACGCAGTATTTT
D: NA
V: TRBV4-2
length: 15
J: TRBJ2-3
size: NA

CDR3: CSAGGSGGLGSYEQYF
DNA: TGCAGTGCTGGAGGTAGCGGGGGCCTCGGCTCCTACGAGCAGTACTTC
D: TRBD2
V: TRBV20-1
length: 16
J: TRBJ2-7
size: NA

CDR3: CASSTGLAGPGELFF
DNA: TGTGCCAGCAGCACGGGACTAGCAGGTCCCGGGGAGCTGTTTTTT
D: TRBD2
V: TRBV7-7
length: 15
J: TRBJ2-2
size: NA

CDR3: CASRPKSSGNEQYF
DNA: TGTGCCAGCAGACCAAAAAGCTCTGGAAACGAGCAGTACTTC
D: NA
V: TRBV12-3/TRBV12-4
length: 14
J: TRBJ2-7
size: NA

CDR3: CASSLPTFLDGQNIQYF
DNA: TGTGCCAGCAGCTTACCTACTTTCTTGGACGGGCAAAACATTCAGTACTTC
D: NA
V: TRBV7-8
length: 17
J: TRBJ2-4
size: few

CDR3: CATGTSYEQYF
DNA: TGTGCCACCGGGACTAGTTACGAGCAGTACTTC
D: TRBD2
V: TRBV28
length: 11
J: TRBJ2-7
size: NA

CDR3: CATSSRLGTGEGKLFF
DNA: TGTGCCACCAGCAGCCGCCTCGGGACAGGGGAAGGAAAACTGTTTTTT
D: TRBD1
V: TRBV15
length: 16
J: TRBJ1-4
size: NA

CDR3: CATSVAGPGELFF
DNA: TGTGCCACCAGTGTTGCGGGGCCCGGGGAGCTGTTTTTT
D: NA
V: TRBV24-1
length: 13
J: TRBJ2-2
size: NA

CDR3: CSARDGGANYNEQFF
DNA: TGCAGTGCTAGAGATGGGGGTGCAAACTACAATGAGCAGTTCTTC
D: NA
V: TRBV20-1
length: 15
J: TRBJ2-1
size: few

CDR3: CSAQRASNQPQHF
DNA: TGCAGTGCCCAGAGGGCTAGCAATCAGCCCCAGCATTTT
D: NA
V: TRBV20-1
length: 13
J: TRBJ1-5
size: NA

CDR3: CSVAGSDTQYF
DNA: TGCAGCGTCGCGGGGTCAGATACGCAGTATTTT
D: NA
V: TRBV29-1
length: 11
J: TRBJ2-3
size: NA

CDR3: CSALDKWLTLNEQFF
DNA: TGCAGTGCACTAGACAAATGGCTTACCCTCAATGAGCAGTTCTTC
D: NA
V: TRBV20-1
length: 15
J: TRBJ2-1
size: few

CDR3: CASSGLAGGPDTQYF
DNA: TGCGCCAGCAGTGGACTAGCGGGGGGGCCAGATACGCAGTATTTT
D: TRBD2
V: TRBV10-1
length: 15
J: TRBJ2-3
size: NA

CDR3: CASSQETSGRLRNEQFF
DNA: TGTGCCAGCAGCCAAGAGACTAGCGGGAGACTGCGCAATGAGCAGTTCTTC
D: TRBD2
V: TRBV3-1
length: 17
J: TRBJ2-1
size: NA

CDR3: CASSQVLDMTYEQYF
DNA: TGCGCCAGCAGCCAAGTCTTGGACATGACCTACGAGCAGTACTTC
D: NA
V: TRBV4-3
length: 15
J: TRBJ2-7
size: NA

CDR3: CASSIRGLNTEAFF
DNA: TGCGCCAGCAGCATCAGGGGGCTGAACACTGAAGCTTTCTTT
D: TRBD1
V: TRBV5-1
length: 14
J: TRBJ1-1
size: NA

CDR3: CASSQRLGDTDTQYF
DNA: TGTGCCAGCAGTCAGAGACTAGGCGACACAGATACGCAGTATTTT
D: NA
V: TRBV12-3/TRBV12-4
length: 15
J: TRBJ2-3
size: few

CDR3: CASSSGHPGDYGYTF
DNA: TGTGCCAGCAGTTCCGGACACCCCGGAGACTATGGCTACACCTTC
D: NA
V: TRBV28
length: 15
J: TRBJ1-2
size: few

CDR3: CASSLAGLAETGELFF
DNA: TGTGCCAGCAGCTTGGCCGGTCTAGCTGAAACCGGGGAGCTGTTTTTT
D: NA
V: TRBV5-4
length: 16
J: TRBJ2-2
size: NA

CDR3: CASSGTGNYGYTF
DNA: TGCGCCAGCAGCGGGACAGGGAACTATGGCTACACCTTC
D: TRBD1
V: TRBV5-1
length: 13
J: TRBJ1-2
size: many

CDR3: CASSQDDTLSYEQYF
DNA: TGTGCCAGCAGCCAGGACGACACTTTATCCTACGAGCAGTACTTC
D: NA
V: TRBV4-2
length: 15
J: TRBJ2-7
size: NA

CDR3: CASSQDSGLAVEQYF
DNA: TGTGCCAGCAGCCAAGATTCGGGACTAGCTGTTGAGCAGTACTTC
D: TRBD2
V: TRBV3-1
length: 15
J: TRBJ2-7
size: NA

CDR3: CASSAPGLAGVWTDTQYF
DNA: TGTGCCAGCAGCGCACCGGGACTAGCGGGAGTATGGACAGATACGCAGTATTTT
D: TRBD2
V: TRBV9
length: 18
J: TRBJ2-3
size: NA

CDR3: CASSGGFRRTYEQYF
DNA: TGTGCCAGCAGTGGGGGGTTTCGTCGGACCTACGAGCAGTACTTC
D: NA
V: TRBV6-2/TRBV6-3
length: 15
J: TRBJ2-7
size: NA

CDR3: CSARLGTSNQPQHF
DNA: TGCAGTGCTAGACTCGGTACTAGCAATCAGCCCCAGCATTTT
D: NA
V: TRBV20-1
length: 14
J: TRBJ1-5
size: NA

CDR3: CASSPLPGQGQPGQYF
DNA: TGCGCCAGCAGCCCCCTTCCGGGACAGGGACAACCAGGGCAGTACTTC
D: TRBD1
V: TRBV4-1
length: 16
J: TRBJ2-7
size: NA

CDR3: CASSSPLLPYNEQFF
DNA: TGTGCCAGCAGTTCCCCGCTTCTACCCTACAATGAGCAGTTCTTC
D: NA
V: TRBV27
length: 15
J: TRBJ2-1
size: NA

CDR3: CASSLASSGFYNEQFF
DNA: TGCGCCAGCAGCTTGGCGTCTAGCGGCTTCTACAATGAGCAGTTCTTC
D: TRBD2
V: TRBV5-1
length: 16
J: TRBJ2-1
size: many

CDR3: CASSPQGTGGPPDTQYF
DNA: TGTGCCAGCTCACCACAAGGAACGGGAGGGCCCCCAGATACGCAGTATTTT
D: TRBD2
V: TRBV18
length: 17
J: TRBJ2-3
size: few

CDR3: CSASIVSGNNQPQHF
DNA: TGCAGTGCTAGTATTGTAAGCGGTAACAATCAGCCCCAGCATTTT
D: NA
V: TRBV20-1
length: 15
J: TRBJ1-5
size: NA

CDR3: CASSLQGHSSGANVLTF
DNA: TGTGCCAGCAGCTTACAGGGGCACAGCTCTGGGGCCAACGTCCTGACTTTC
D: TRBD1
V: TRBV5-5
length: 17
J: TRBJ2-6
size: NA

CDR3: CSAVRTASTDTQYF
DNA: TGCAGTGCCGTACGGACAGCTAGCACAGATACGCAGTATTTT
D: NA
V: TRBV20-1
length: 14
J: TRBJ2-3
size: many

CDR3: CASSLKGVQETQYF
DNA: TGTGCCAGCAGTCTTAAGGGGGTTCAAGAGACCCAGTACTTC
D: NA
V: TRBV5-5
length: 14
J: TRBJ2-5
size: few

CDR3: CSARDLLAGLSSTYF
DNA: TGCAGTGCTAGAGATCTCCTAGCGGGGTTGTCTTCCACGTACTTC
D: TRBD2
V: TRBV20-1
length: 15
J: TRBJ2-7
size: few